A selection of T cell receptor beta chains follows, all from one sample in a study of CD8+ T cells in alopecia areata. Produced via immunoSEQ multiplex PCR; TCRdb's table is partial and in-frame only. The sample yields 100,000 to 150,000 clones, around 45% seen once. Sequenced: NKG2D-low CD8+ T cells sorted from blood. These receptors were collected from a human donor with alopecia areata. CDR3s include the opening cysteine and the closing phenylalanine or tryptophan. A D gene is named only where the DNA matches it firmly. Size tells how often a clone was seen (once, few, many) or the class of an expanded clone, and some rows leave it out.

cdr3_aa cdr3_nt d_call j_call v_call clone_size
CAWRGAIAYEQYF TGTGCCTGGAGAGGGGCCATCGCCTACGAGCAGTACTTC . TRBJ2-7 TRBV30 .
CSVIGTGPTGYTF TGCAGCGTTATCGGGACAGGGCCGACCGGCTACACCTTC TRBD1 TRBJ1-2 TRBV29-1 few
CSGETANTGELFF TGCAGCGGCGAAACTGCGAACACCGGGGAGCTGTTTTTT . TRBJ2-2 TRBV29-1 .
CASMEGFQAFF TGTGCCAGTATGGAGGGGTTCCAAGCTTTCTTT . TRBJ1-1 TRBV19 few
CAWSFDRDNEQFF TGTGCCTGGAGTTTCGACAGGGACAATGAGCAGTTCTTC TRBD1 TRBJ2-1 TRBV30 .
CSVERNEQFF TGCAGCGTTGAACGTAATGAGCAGTTCTTC . TRBJ2-1 TRBV29-1 few
CSVTGISTEQYF TGCAGCGTAACAGGGATTTCTACCGAGCAGTACTTC . TRBJ2-7 TRBV29-1 few
CASSQEDRDEQYF TGCGCCAGCAGCCAAGAGGACAGGGACGAGCAGTACTTC TRBD1 TRBJ2-7 TRBV4-1 .
CASSLGQADTQYF TGTGCCAGCAGCCTGGGGCAGGCAGATACGCAGTATTTT . TRBJ2-3 TRBV5-4 few
CAWSVDRNYEQYF TGTGCCTGGAGTGTGGACCGAAACTACGAGCAGTACTTC . TRBJ2-7 TRBV30 .
CATSGRENTGELFF TGTGCCACCTCGGGGCGGGAGAACACCGGGGAGCTGTTTTTT . TRBJ2-2 TRBV27 .
CSVVGTGELFF TGCAGCGTTGTGGGGACCGGGGAGCTGTTTTTT . TRBJ2-2 TRBV29-1 .
CSVQQGNTEAFF TGCAGCGTCCAACAGGGGAACACTGAAGCTTTCTTT . TRBJ1-1 TRBV29-1 .
CASSIRDRVFEAFF TGTGCCAGCAGTATCCGGGACAGAGTATTTGAAGCTTTCTTT TRBD1 TRBJ1-1 TRBV6-1 .
CASSDRGGQETQYF TGTGCCAGCAGTGACAGGGGGGGGCAAGAGACCCAGTACTTC . TRBJ2-5 TRBV2 few
CSGQAGDYEQYF TGCAGCGGGCAGGCGGGGGACTACGAGCAGTACTTC TRBD2 TRBJ2-7 TRBV29-1 .
CASQAKNIQYF TGCGCCAGCCAAGCCAAAAACATTCAGTACTTC . TRBJ2-4 TRBV23-1 many
CSVLIVTGTRSYEQYF TGCAGCGTTCTTATCGTAACAGGAACGAGGTCCTACGAGCAGTACTTC . TRBJ2-7 TRBV29-1 .
CSVESHFGGNEQFF TGCAGCGTTGAAAGCCATTTCGGGGGAAATGAGCAGTTCTTC . TRBJ2-1 TRBV29-1 few
CSVEGVRRLAGDYEQYF TGCAGCGTTGAAGGGGTGCGGAGACTAGCGGGAGACTACGAGCAGTACTTC TRBD2 TRBJ2-7 TRBV29-1 .
CSAPRLNEQFF TGCAGTGCTCCCAGGTTGAATGAGCAGTTCTTC . TRBJ2-1 TRBV20-1 few
CASSDIYEQYF TGTGCCAGCAGTGATATCTACGAGCAGTACTTC . TRBJ2-7 TRBV25-1 .
CASSPRGAGAETQYF TGTGCCAGCAGTCCCCGGGGAGCGGGAGCTGAGACCCAGTACTTC TRBD2 TRBJ2-5 TRBV28 few
CASSQSWTGSELEQYF TGCGCCAGCAGTCAATCGTGGACAGGGAGCGAATTGGAGCAGTACTTC TRBD1 TRBJ2-7 TRBV23-1 .
CASSLAQGGLDTQYF TGCGCCAGCAGCTTGGCGCAGGGAGGTCTGGATACGCAGTATTTT . TRBJ2-3 TRBV5-1 .
CASSSGGGLDTQYF TGCGCCAGCAGTAGCGGTGGAGGGCTAGATACGCAGTATTTT . TRBJ2-3 TRBV5-1 .
CASTGVTGELFF TGCGCCAGCACAGGGGTCACCGGGGAGCTGTTTTTT . TRBJ2-2 TRBV5-1 .
CASSQDRGQGYEQYF TGCGCCAGCAGCCAAGATCGGGGGCAGGGCTACGAGCAGTACTTC . TRBJ2-7 TRBV4-3 .
CASSYSEGFTDTQYF TGTGCCAGCAGTTACTCGGAAGGATTCACAGATACGCAGTATTTT . TRBJ2-3 TRBV6-6 .
CAWSGGPEAFF TGTGCCTGGTCCGGGGGACCTGAAGCTTTCTTT . TRBJ1-1 TRBV30 .
CASSQVGQGNQPQHF TGCGCCAGCAGCCAAGTTGGACAGGGCAATCAGCCCCAGCATTTT TRBD1 TRBJ1-5 TRBV4-1 .
CASRGTLQETQYF TGTGCCAGCAGGGGGACCCTTCAAGAGACCCAGTACTTC . TRBJ2-5 TRBV14 .
CSVPTGTGLEAFF TGCAGCGTCCCGACCGGGACAGGGTTAGAGGCTTTCTTT TRBD1 TRBJ1-1 TRBV29-1 .
CASSLGGVNTGELFF TGTGCCAGCAGTTTAGGGGGAGTGAACACCGGGGAGCTGTTTTTT . TRBJ2-2 TRBV27 few
CAWSVPLSNYGYTF TGTGCCTGGAGTGTACCGCTTTCGAACTATGGCTACACCTTC . TRBJ1-2 TRBV30 .
CAWSQGDGTEQYF TGTGCCTGGAGTCAAGGGGACGGGACCGAGCAGTACTTC . TRBJ2-7 TRBV30 .
CSVEITPGGYEQYF TGCAGCGTTGAAATTACACCCGGAGGCTACGAGCAGTACTTC . TRBJ2-7 TRBV29-1 .
CASSLGSYGAMRNTEAFF TGTGCCAGCAGCTTGGGGTCCTACGGGGCCATGAGGAACACTGAAGCTTTCTTT . TRBJ1-1 TRBV5-6 few